This T cell receptor (beta chain) was captured by sequencing in a study of regulatory T cells in long-lasting Graves disease. Looking at the study overall: The term persistent Graves' disease signified upward of 5 years on antithyroid drugs with positive TSH receptor antibodies. Findings of the study overall: TRBV28 was favored in persistent disease, as were TRBJ1-2 and TRBJ2-5. Persistent Graves' patients possessed reduced TCR diversity relative to recently diagnosed ones. The small sample size may have reduced accuracy.

CDR3-region Arm-PCR and iRepertoire HTBI primers produced the TCR beta libraries. TCRdb recomputed calls from the multiplex PCR reads with MiXCR, one row per CDR3 protein. The sample lists 350,000 to 450,000 distinct CDR3 sequences, around 21% occurring once. Germline lookup yields CDR1 MDHEN and CDR2 SYDVKM. The CDR3 runs to 17 residues. The V gene end was trimmed by 6 bases and the J gene end by 0 bases; junction bases not matched to a gene: 7. This clonotype was recorded many times. The antigen remains unidentified. Time point described: persistent/refractory GD, antithyroid drugs over 5 years with positive TRAb. TCR sequences were obtained from RNA taken from PBMCs.

This receptor was taken from a female donor with Graves disease. Source: peripheral blood mononuclear cells (PBMCs), taken when the disease was refractory, from a patient treated with antithyroid drugs. The chain employs TRBV28 and TRBJ1-4, with 10 bases aligning to TRBD1. The CDR3 nucleotides are TGTGCCAGCAGCCCGGGACAGGGGCTCACAACTAATGAAAAACTGTTTTTT. As protein: CASSPGQGLTTNEKLFF.